This TCR beta chain was retrieved from a study of STAT5B mutations in CD4+ large granular lymphocyte leukemia. Looking at the study overall: Among healthy donors, a particular HLA allele went with more CDR3 'QG' motifs. Broader study findings: Patient CD4-sorted repertoires stayed more clonal than healthy ones after leukemic-clone removal. Data were not HLA-matched across samples.

In the original processing: A productive frequency of 2.59 x 10-5 was the lowest detectable. Libraries were prepared by immunoSEQ multiplex PCR; TCRdb keeps only in-frame clonotypes and omits some of them. That table supplies the V and J calls and clone size; D and trimming were determined from the DNA. The table shows 30,000 to 35,000 clones, with 69% occurring only once. This clone was counted once. What it binds is not known. In germline, CDR1 is SNHLY, CDR2 FYNNEI. This CDR3 has 16 amino acids. The J segment lost 4 bases and the V segment lost 7 bases, leaving 7 bases of the junction unmatched. The sequence derives from a human donor in good health. The sample was CD4+ T cells from blood buffy coats. The chain couples TRBV2 to TRBJ2-2; 12 nucleotides align to TRBD2. This CDR3 is CASTASGGAGTGELFF. The CDR3 coding sequence is TGTGCCAGCACCGCTAGCGGGGGGGCTGGCACCGGGGAGCTGTTTTTT.